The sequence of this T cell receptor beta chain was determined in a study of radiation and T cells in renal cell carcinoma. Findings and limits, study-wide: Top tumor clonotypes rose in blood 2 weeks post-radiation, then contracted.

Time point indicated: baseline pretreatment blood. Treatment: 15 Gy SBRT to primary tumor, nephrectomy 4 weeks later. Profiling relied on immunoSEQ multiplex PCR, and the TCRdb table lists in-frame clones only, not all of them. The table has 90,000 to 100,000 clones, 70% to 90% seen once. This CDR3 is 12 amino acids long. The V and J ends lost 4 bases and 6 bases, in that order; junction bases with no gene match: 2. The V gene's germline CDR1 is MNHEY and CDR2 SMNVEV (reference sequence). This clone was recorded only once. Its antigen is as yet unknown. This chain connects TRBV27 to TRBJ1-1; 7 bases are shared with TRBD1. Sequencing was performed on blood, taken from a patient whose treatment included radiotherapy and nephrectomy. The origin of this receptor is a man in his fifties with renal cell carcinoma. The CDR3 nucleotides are TGTGCCAGCAGTTCAGGGGGATCTGAAGCTTTCTTT. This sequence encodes CASSSGGSEAFF.